These 12 T cell receptor beta chains came from one sample sequenced in a study of T cells after yellow fever vaccination (dated by TCRdb to between 2019 and 2020). The protocol used for the library was 5' RACE. The reads were generated on an Illumina NovaSeq 6000. Through fastp at Q25 and MiXCR, TCRdb rebuilt clones from the public reads, retaining in-frame beta chains. Duplicate CDR3 protein sequences are folded into a single record with the most common DNA and genes. In all, the sample holds just over 250,000 distinct CDR3 sequences, and about 5.2% of those were seen once. The ten largest clones represent roughly 3% of the sample. This specimen's treatment or condition label, per the study, means: live attenuated yellow fever vaccine strain. The sequences come from CD4+ T cells sorted from PBMCs, collected on the day of the yellow fever booster vaccination. All receptors derive from a man aged 18-30 years who received the YFV17D yellow fever vaccine.

The chain recombines TRBV7-2 with TRBJ1-3; D is perhaps TRBD1 (5 bases). The CDR3 spans 13 residues. The germline CDR1 and CDR2 sequences are SGHTA and FQGNSA. Deletions cut 4 bases from V and 8 bases from J, with 12 bases between. The CDR3 coding sequence is TGTGCCAGCAGCTCACCGGGGGGTGACACCATATATTTT. Encoded protein: CASSSPGGDTIYF.

V is TRBV3-1 and J is TRBJ2-7; 7 bases fit TRBD1. The junction had 4 bases not matched to a gene; V was cut back by 2 bases and J by 0 bases. The CDR3 spans 15 residues. Germline assignment: CDR1 LGHDT and CDR2 YNNKEL (reference sequence). CDR3 region: CASSQYPGGSYEQYV. The CDR3 coding sequence is TGTGCCAGCAGCCAATATCCAGGGGGCTCCTACGAGCAGTACGTC.

V gene TRBV6-1 combines with J gene TRBJ1-1, with D perhaps TRBD1 (6 bases). With 0 bases removed from V and 4 bases from J, the gap between germline ends came to 24 bases. The CDR3 is 19 amino acids. Germline-derived CDR1 and CDR2 are MNHNS and SASEGT. The CDR3 DNA follows: TGTGCCAGCAGTGAAGCGCAAAGGGGGGAGATCTCGCGGGTCACTGAAGCTTTCTTT. It translates to CASSEAQRGEISRVTEAFF.

The rearrangement uses TRBV5-6 and TRBJ1-1, with a possible D match to TRBD1 (5 bases). V was shortened by 2 bases and J by 4 bases, with 15 bases between the two germline ends. The CDR3 runs to 15 residues. In germline, CDR1 is SGHDT, CDR2 YYEEEE. CDR3 nucleotide sequence: TGTGCCAGCAGCTTTGTGGGGCGCGGGGTCACTGAAGCTTTCTTT. It codes for CASSFVGRGVTEAFF. The complete variable domain, with remaining parts taken from reference TRBV5-6 and TRBJ1-1, reads DAGVTQSPTHLIKTRGQQVTLRCSPKSGHDTVSWYQQALGQGPQFIFQYYEEEERQRGNFPDRFSGHQFPNYSSELNVNALLLGDSALYLCASSFVGRGVTEAFFGQGTRLTVV.

This clonotype was observed many times. The gene calls are TRBV12-3 or TRBV12-4 and TRBJ1-1; D unresolved. Trimming cost V 1 base and J 6 bases, with 9 bases left between them. The CDR3 sequence is 13 residues long. CDR3 loop: CASSLGGPAEAFF. The DNA of the CDR3 is TGTGCCAGCAGTTTAGGTGGGCCCGCTGAAGCTTTCTTT.

The chain has TRBV30 and TRBJ1-2; TRBD1 might be the D (6 bases). Trimming cost V 3 bases and J 7 bases, with 24 bases left between them. The CDR3 is 16 residues long. From germline, CDR1 is GTSNPN and CDR2 SVGIG (reference sequence). Here the CDR3 reads CAWSSWGAHLWAGYTF. The CDR3 nucleotides read TGTGCCTGGAGCTCGTGGGGGGCGCATCTATGGGCTGGCTACACCTTC.

The rearrangement links TRBV7-9 to TRBJ1-3; 11 bases agree with TRBD1. After removal of 4 bases from V and 4 bases from J, the junction contained 15 bases not matched to a gene. Germline assignment: CDR1 SEHNR and CDR2 FQNEAQ (reference sequence). This CDR3 has 19 residues. The CDR3: CASSSFKRTGGFFGNTIYF. In DNA, the CDR3 is TGTGCCAGCAGCTCATTTAAGCGGACAGGGGGCTTCTTCGGAAACACCATATATTTT.

This clonotype has a count of ten or more. The CDR3 DNA sequence: TGTGCCAGCAGCCCCCATAGCGGGGGGGCTAGCACAGATACGCAGTATTTT. It specifies CASSPHSGGASTDTQYF. The V call is TRBV3-1, the J call TRBJ2-3; TRBD2 matches at 11 bases. From germline, CDR1 is LGHDT and CDR2 YNNKEL (reference sequence). The J segment lost 0 bases and the V segment lost 4 bases, leaving 6 bases of the junction unmatched. The CDR3 has 17 residues.

This chain links TRBV12-3 or TRBV12-4 with TRBJ2-7; 7 bases are a match to TRBD1. After removal of 4 bases from V and 0 bases from J, the junction contained 6 bases not matched to a gene. This CDR3 contains 15 residues. CDR3 in DNA: TGTGCCAGCAGTTCCGGGACAGTCTTCTCCTACGAGCAGTACGTC. This translates into CASSSGTVFSYEQYV.

There are many counts of this clonotype. J is TRBJ1-6 and V is TRBV6-5, with no clear D. Germline CDR1 is MNHEY and CDR2 is SVGAGI. The V and J ends lost 1 base and 0 bases respectively, with 7 bases between them. This CDR3 is built from 16 residues. CDR3 in DNA: TGTGCCAGCAGTTACTGGGAGAGCTCCTATAATTCACCCCTCCACTTT. Encoded protein: CASSYWESSYNSPLHF.

The CDR3 region is CATSDSGLAGPWGEQFF. The CDR3 region has the DNA TGTGCCACCAGTGATTCGGGACTAGCGGGGCCCTGGGGTGAGCAGTTCTTC. The V and J genes are TRBV24-1 and TRBJ2-1; 13 positions agree with TRBD2. The CDR3 has 17 residues. The V and J ends lost 2 bases and 9 bases, in that order; junction bases with no gene match: 9. Germline values: CDR1 KGHDR, CDR2 SFDVKD.

This chain connects TRBV6-1 to TRBJ2-7, with 7 bases matching TRBD1. The germline CDR1 and CDR2 sequences are MNHNS and SASEGT. Trimming at V came to 3 bases and at J to 2 bases, leaving 7 bases not matched to a gene. CDR3 length: 15 residues. CDR3 protein: CASSDQPQGAYEQYV. The CDR3 bases are TGTGCCAGCAGTGACCAACCTCAGGGGGCCTACGAGCAGTACGTC.